The clone carrying this T cell receptor beta chain occurred a few times. The data stem from a study of radiotherapy plus CTLA-4 blockade in lung cancer. Trimming removed 1 base from V and 7 bases from J, with 11 bases in between. Germline lookup yields CDR1 SGHTA and CDR2 FQGNSA. The CDR3 covers 14 residues. Sequencing was performed with immunoSEQ multiplex PCR; in TCRdb, only in-frame clones are kept and a portion is missing. The data hold 55,000 to 80,000 clones, with roughly 77% observed a single time. The chain couples TRBV7-2 to TRBJ1-5, with D perhaps TRBD1 (5 bases). The sample was peripheral blood, taken from a patient treated with radiotherapy plus ipilimumab. The clonotype comes from a human donor with non-small cell lung cancer who had a complete response to radiotherapy plus ipilimumab. The CDR3 loop is CASSLVGEGQPQHF. In DNA, the CDR3 is TGTGCCAGCAGCTTAGTAGGGGAAGGCCAGCCCCAGCATTTT.